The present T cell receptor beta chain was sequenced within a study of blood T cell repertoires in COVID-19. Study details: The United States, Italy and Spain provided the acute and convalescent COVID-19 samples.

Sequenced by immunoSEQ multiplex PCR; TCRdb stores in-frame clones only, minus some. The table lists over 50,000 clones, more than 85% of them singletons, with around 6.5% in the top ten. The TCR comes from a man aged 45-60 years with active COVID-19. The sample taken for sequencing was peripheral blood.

The CDR3: CATSRDGRTAYNEQFF. For the CDR3, the DNA is TGTGCCACCAGCAGAGATGGAAGGACTGCCTACAATGAGCAGTTCTTC. This sequence joins TRBV15 and TRBJ2-1, with a weak D call TRBD2 (5 bases). This CDR3 region has 16 residues. Germline CDR1 LNHNV, CDR2 YYDKDF (reference sequence). Trimming removed 0 bases from V and 2 bases from J, with 11 bases in between. The full variable domain, in which reference TRBV15 and TRBJ2-1 provide the parts outside the CDR3, is DAMVIQNPRYQVTQFGKPVTLSCSQTLNHNVMYWYQQKSSQAPKLLFHYYDKDFNNEADTPDNFQSRRPNTSFCFLDIRSPGLGDTAMYLCATSRDGRTAYNEQFFGPGTRLTVL.